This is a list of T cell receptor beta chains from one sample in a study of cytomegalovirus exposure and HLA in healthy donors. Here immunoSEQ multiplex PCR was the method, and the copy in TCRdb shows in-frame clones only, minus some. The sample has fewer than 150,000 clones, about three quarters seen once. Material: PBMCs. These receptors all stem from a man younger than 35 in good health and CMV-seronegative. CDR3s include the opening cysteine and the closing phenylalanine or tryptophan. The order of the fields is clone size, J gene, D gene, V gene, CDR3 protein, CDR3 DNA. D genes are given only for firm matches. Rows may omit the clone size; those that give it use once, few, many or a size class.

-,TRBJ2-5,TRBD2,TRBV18,CASSPRSGEWETQYF,TGTGCCAGCTCACCACGCAGCGGGGAGTGGGAGACCCAGTACTTC
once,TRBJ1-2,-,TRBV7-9,CASSSAGTNYGYTF,TGTGCCAGCAGCTCGGCCGGGACTAACTATGGCTACACCTTC
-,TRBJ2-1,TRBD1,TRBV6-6,CASSYGTGGSTDEQFF,TGTGCCAGCAGTTATGGGACAGGGGGCTCTACCGATGAGCAGTTCTTC
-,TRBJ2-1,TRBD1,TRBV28,CATLLTGEYEQFF,TGTGCCACCCTGCTTACAGGGGAATATGAGCAGTTCTTC
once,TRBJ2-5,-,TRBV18,CASSPYTKYQETQYF,TGTGCCAGCTCACCATACACGAAGTACCAAGAGACCCAGTACTTC
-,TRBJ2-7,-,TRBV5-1,CASSLDRDSYEQYF,TGCGCCAGCAGCTTGGACAGGGACTCCTACGAGCAGTACTTC
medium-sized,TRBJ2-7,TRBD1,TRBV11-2,CASSRGTGEGYEQYF,TGTGCCAGCAGCCGGGGGACAGGGGAGGGCTACGAGCAGTACTTC
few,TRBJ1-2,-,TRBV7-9,CASSLSGIYGYTF,TGTGCCAGCAGCTTGTCGGGAATCTATGGCTACACCTTC
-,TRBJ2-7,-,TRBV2,CASRSSVSVDEQYF,TGTGCCAGCCGGAGTTCGGTCAGCGTCGACGAGCAGTACTTC
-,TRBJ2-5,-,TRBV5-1,CASSPRDEETQYF,TGCGCCAGCAGCCCCCGGGATGAAGAGACCCAGTACTTC
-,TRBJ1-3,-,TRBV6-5,CASSYGRQRSGNTIYF,TGTGCCAGCAGTTATGGGCGACAGCGCTCTGGAAACACCATATATTTT
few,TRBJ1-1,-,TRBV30,CAWSVLAEAFF,TGTGCCTGGAGTGTCCTTGCTGAAGCTTTCTTT
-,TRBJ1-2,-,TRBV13,CASSLLGPGEHHGYTF,TGTGCCAGCAGCCTCCTAGGACCAGGGGAGCATCATGGCTACACCTTC
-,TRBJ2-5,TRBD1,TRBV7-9,CASSLATGGQETQYF,TGTGCCAGCAGCCTTGCTACAGGGGGCCAAGAGACCCAGTACTTC
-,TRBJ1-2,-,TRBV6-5,CASRQDSPPYGYTF,TGTGCCAGCAGGCAGGACAGTCCTCCCTATGGCTACACCTTC
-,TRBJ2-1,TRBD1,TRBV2,CASSGQVYNEQFF,TGTGCCAGCAGCGGACAGGTTTACAATGAGCAGTTCTTC
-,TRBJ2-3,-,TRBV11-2,CASTLPSNTQYF,TGTGCCAGCACTCTACCTTCTAATACGCAGTATTTT
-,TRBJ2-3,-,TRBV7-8,CASSRNPAPRAADTQYF,TGTGCCAGCAGCCGAAACCCGGCCCCCAGGGCGGCAGATACGCAGTATTTT
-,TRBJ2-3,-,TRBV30,CAWSVDPSGSTDTQYF,TGTGCCTGGAGTGTCGACCCTTCGGGTTCCACAGATACGCAGTATTTT
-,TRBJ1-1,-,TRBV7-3,CASSLEGRRTEAFF,TGTGCCAGCAGCTTGGAGGGGCGACGAACTGAAGCTTTCTTT
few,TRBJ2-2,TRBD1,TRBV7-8,CASSLDGTVANTGELFF,TGTGCCAGCAGCTTAGATGGGACAGTCGCGAACACCGGGGAGCTGTTTTTT
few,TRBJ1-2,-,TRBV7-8,CASTEAGGRGYGYTF,TGTGCCAGCACCGAGGCCGGGGGGCGAGGGTATGGCTACACCTTC
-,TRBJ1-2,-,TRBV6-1,CASSGGSESNYGYTF,TGTGCCAGCAGTGGAGGATCCGAGTCTAACTATGGCTACACCTTC
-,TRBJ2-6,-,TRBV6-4,CASSVRDISGANVLTF,TGTGCCAGCAGTGTTCGGGATATCTCTGGGGCCAACGTCCTGACTTTC
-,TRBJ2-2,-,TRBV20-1,CSASRTGELFF,TGCAGTGCAAGTAGAACCGGGGAGCTGTTTTTT
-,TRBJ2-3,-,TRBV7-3,CASSLTSPDTQYF,TGTGCCAGCAGCTTAACGTCTCCGGATACGCAGTATTTT
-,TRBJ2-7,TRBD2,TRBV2,CANGLVEQYF,TGTGCCAACGGACTAGTCGAGCAGTACTTC
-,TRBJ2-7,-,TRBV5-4,CASSSDSYEQYF,TGTGCCAGCAGTTCCGACTCCTACGAGCAGTACTTC
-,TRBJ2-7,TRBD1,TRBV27,CASSGTGGLIYEQYF,TGTGCCAGCAGTGGGACAGGGGGTCTGATCTACGAGCAGTACTTC
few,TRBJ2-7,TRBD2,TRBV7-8,CASSSKAGLAGGEQYF,TGTGCCAGCAGCTCAAAGGCGGGACTAGCGGGAGGCGAGCAGTACTTC
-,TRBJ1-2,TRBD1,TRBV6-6,CASSLWTGGDGYTF,TGTGCCAGCAGTCTGTGGACAGGCGGGGATGGCTACACCTTC
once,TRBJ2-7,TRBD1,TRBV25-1,CAAQVPGGFEQYF,TGTGCCGCCCAGGTGCCAGGGGGCTTCGAGCAGTACTTC
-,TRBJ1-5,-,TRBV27,CASSPTPRSSSNQPQHF,TGTGCCAGCAGTCCCACGCCCAGGTCGAGTAGCAATCAGCCCCAGCATTTT
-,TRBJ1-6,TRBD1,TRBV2,CASLRQGNSPLHF,TGTGCCAGCCTAAGACAGGGTAATTCACCCCTCCACTTT
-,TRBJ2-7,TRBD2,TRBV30,CAWSAGLAGIDEQYF,TGTGCCTGGAGTGCCGGACTAGCGGGAATCGACGAGCAGTACTTC
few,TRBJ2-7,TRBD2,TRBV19,CASSTSPLAGGDEQYF,TGTGCCAGTAGTACCTCTCCACTAGCGGGAGGTGACGAGCAGTACTTC
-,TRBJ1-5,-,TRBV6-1,CAGSDQNVNNQPQHF,TGTGCCGGCAGTGACCAGAACGTTAACAATCAGCCCCAGCATTTT
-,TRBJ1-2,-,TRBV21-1,CASSKGGGGARYGYTF,TGTGCCAGCAGCAAAGGCGGAGGGGGGGCGCGCTATGGCTACACCTTC
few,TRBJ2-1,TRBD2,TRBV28,CASRGLAGNYNEQFF,TGTGCCAGCAGGGGACTAGCGGGGAACTACAATGAGCAGTTCTTC
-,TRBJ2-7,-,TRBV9,CASSVGGSGNEQYF,TGTGCCAGCAGCGTAGGCGGCAGTGGAAACGAGCAGTACTTC
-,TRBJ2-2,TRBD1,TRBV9,CASSVAGQGNGGELFF,TGTGCCAGCAGCGTGGCGGGACAGGGAAACGGCGGGGAGCTGTTTTTT
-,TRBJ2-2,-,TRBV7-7,CASSSSSNTGELFF,TGTGCCAGTTCCTCTAGTTCCAACACCGGGGAGCTGTTTTTT
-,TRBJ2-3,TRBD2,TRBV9,CASSASGTYTDTQYF,TGTGCCAGCAGCGCGAGCGGGACCTACACAGATACGCAGTATTTT
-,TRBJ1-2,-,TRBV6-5,CASGKGEPGRGVGTF,TGTGCCAGCGGAAAGGGAGAGCCGGGACGGGGGGTCGGCACCTTC
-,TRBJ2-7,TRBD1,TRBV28,CASRPGQPLEQYF,TGTGCCAGCAGACCGGGACAGCCGCTCGAGCAGTACTTC
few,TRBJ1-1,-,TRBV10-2,CASSESGGRTEAFF,TGCGCCAGCAGTGAGTCAGGGGGTAGGACTGAAGCTTTCTTT
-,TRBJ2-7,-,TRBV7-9,CASSLVAGGDYEQYF,TGTGCCAGCAGCTTAGTAGCCGGGGGTGACTACGAGCAGTACTTC
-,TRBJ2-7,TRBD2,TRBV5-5,CASSLVGSGSPYEQYF,TGTGCCAGCAGCTTGGTTGGTAGCGGGAGTCCCTACGAGCAGTACTTC
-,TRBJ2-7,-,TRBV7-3,CASSLLAEGSYEQYF,TGTGCCAGCAGCTTATTGGCAGAGGGCTCCTACGAGCAGTACTTC
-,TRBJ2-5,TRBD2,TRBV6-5,CASSYEAGGGETQYF,TGTGCCAGCAGTTACGAGGCGGGGGGAGGAGAGACCCAGTACTTC
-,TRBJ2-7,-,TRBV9,CASSVGGVIYEQYF,TGTGCCAGCAGCGTAGGAGGAGTTATCTACGAGCAGTACTTC
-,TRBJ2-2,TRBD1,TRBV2,CARGDRLGVTGELFF,TGTGCCAGGGGGGACAGGCTCGGAGTCACCGGGGAGCTGTTTTTT
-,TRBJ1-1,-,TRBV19,CASSIHGQSNTEAFF,TGTGCCAGTAGTATACATGGGCAGTCGAACACTGAAGCTTTCTTT
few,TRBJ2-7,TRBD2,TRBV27,CASSPLTSGRLYEQYF,TGTGCCAGCAGTCCGTTAACTAGCGGGAGGTTGTACGAGCAGTACTTC
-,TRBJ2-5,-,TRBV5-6,CASSRDTAENWYTWETQYF,TGTGCCAGCAGCCGGGACACGGCCGAAAACTGGTATACGTGGGAGACCCAGTACTTC
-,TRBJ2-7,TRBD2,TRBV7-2,CASSFGAGEGYEQYF,TGTGCCAGCAGTTTCGGAGCGGGGGAGGGCTACGAGCAGTACTTC
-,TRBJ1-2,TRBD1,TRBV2,CASSEGQGYGYTF,TGTGCCAGCAGTGAAGGACAGGGCTATGGCTACACCTTC
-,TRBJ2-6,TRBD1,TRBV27,CASSGGQGRSGANVLTF,TGTGCCAGCAGTGGGGGACAGGGAAGGTCTGGGGCCAACGTCCTGACTTTC
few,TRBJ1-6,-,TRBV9,CASSVADTQGGSPLHF,TGTGCCAGCAGCGTAGCTGACACCCAAGGAGGTTCACCCCTCCACTTT